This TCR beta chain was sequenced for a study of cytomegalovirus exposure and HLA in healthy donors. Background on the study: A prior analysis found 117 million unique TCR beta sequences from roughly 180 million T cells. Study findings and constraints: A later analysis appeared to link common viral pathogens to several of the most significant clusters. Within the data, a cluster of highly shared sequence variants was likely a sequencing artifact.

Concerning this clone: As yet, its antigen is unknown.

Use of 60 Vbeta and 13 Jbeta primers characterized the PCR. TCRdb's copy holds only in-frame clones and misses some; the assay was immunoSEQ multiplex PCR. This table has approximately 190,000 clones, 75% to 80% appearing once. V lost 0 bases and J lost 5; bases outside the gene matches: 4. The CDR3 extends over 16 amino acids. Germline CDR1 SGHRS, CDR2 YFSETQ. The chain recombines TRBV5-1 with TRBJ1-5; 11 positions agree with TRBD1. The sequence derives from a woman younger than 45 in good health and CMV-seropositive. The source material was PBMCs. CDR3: CASSLGTGGWDQPQHF. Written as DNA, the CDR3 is TGCGCCAGCAGCTTGGGGACAGGGGGCTGGGATCAGCCCCAGCATTTT.